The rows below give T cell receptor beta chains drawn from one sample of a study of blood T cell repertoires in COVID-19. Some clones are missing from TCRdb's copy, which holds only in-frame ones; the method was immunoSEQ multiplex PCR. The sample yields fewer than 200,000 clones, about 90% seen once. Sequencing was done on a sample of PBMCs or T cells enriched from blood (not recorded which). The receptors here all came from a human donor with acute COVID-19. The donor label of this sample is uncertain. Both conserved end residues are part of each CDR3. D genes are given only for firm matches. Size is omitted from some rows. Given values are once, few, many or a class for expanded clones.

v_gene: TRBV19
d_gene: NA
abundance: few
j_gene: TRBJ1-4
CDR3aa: CASSMRGEKLFF
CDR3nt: TGTGCCAGTAGTATGCGCGGTGAAAAACTGTTTTTT

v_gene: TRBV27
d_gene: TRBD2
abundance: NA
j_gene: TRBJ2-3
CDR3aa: CASSFSPWGGGALDTQYF
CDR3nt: TGTGCCAGCAGTTTCTCTCCTTGGGGCGGGGGGGCGTTAGATACGCAGTATTTT

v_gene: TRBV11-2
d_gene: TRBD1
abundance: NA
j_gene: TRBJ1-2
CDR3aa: CASRGPGQGADYGYTF
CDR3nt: TGTGCCAGCAGGGGGCCGGGGCAGGGGGCTGACTATGGCTACACCTTC

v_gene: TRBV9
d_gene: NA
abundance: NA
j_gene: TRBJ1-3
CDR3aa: CASSVDWSSGNTIYF
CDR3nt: TGTGCCAGCAGCGTAGATTGGAGCTCTGGAAACACCATATATTTT

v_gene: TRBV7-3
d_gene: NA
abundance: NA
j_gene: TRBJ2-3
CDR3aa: CASSLAPSAGSYRNTQYF
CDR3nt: TGTGCCAGCAGCTTAGCCCCCTCCGCGGGGAGCTATAGAAATACGCAGTATTTT

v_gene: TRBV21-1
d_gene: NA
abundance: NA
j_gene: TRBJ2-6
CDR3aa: CASSSGLAGGRSGANVLTF
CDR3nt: TGTGCCAGCAGCTCAGGACTAGCGGGGGGGCGGTCTGGGGCCAACGTCCTGACTTTC

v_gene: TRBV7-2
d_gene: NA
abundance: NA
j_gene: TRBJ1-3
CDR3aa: CASSPYPGNTIYF
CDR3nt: TGTGCCAGCAGCCCCTACCCTGGAAACACCATATATTTT

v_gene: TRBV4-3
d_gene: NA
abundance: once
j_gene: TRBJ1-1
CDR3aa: CASSRQPSQGNTEAFF
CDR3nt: TGCGCCAGCAGCCGCCAACCCTCACAGGGAAACACTGAAGCTTTCTTT

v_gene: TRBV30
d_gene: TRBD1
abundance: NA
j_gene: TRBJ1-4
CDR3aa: CACTTGTGAEKLFF
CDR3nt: TGTGCCTGCACTACCGGGACAGGGGCCGAAAAACTGTTTTTT

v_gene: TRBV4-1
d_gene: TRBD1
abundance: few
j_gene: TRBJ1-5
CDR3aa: CASRSTGGKSNQPQHF
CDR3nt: TGCGCCAGCAGATCGACAGGGGGCAAGAGCAATCAGCCCCAGCATTTT

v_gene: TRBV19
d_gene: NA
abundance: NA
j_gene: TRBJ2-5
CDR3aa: CASSSPAGKSQETQYF
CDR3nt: TGTGCCAGTAGTTCCCCCGCGGGGAAGTCCCAAGAGACCCAGTACTTC